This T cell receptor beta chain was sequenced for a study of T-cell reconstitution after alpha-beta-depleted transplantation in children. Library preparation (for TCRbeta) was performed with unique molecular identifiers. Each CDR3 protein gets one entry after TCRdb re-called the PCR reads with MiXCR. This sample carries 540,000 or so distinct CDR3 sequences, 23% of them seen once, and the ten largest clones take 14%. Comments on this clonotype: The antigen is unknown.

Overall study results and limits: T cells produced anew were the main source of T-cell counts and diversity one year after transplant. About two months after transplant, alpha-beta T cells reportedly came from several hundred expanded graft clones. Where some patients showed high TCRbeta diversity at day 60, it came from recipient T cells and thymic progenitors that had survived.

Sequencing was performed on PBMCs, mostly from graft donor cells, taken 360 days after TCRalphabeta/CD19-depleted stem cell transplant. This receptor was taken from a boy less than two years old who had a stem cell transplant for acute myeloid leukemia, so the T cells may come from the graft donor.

The chain's CDR3 is CASSYVRGLAYEQYF. The CDR3, as DNA: TGTGCCAGCAGTTATGTAAGGGGATTAGCCTACGAGCAGTACTTC. The chain links TRBV6-5 to TRBJ2-7, with a weak D call TRBD1 (5 bases). The germline gives CDR1 MNHEY, CDR2 SVGAGI. CDR3 length: 15 amino acids. The germline V and J ends were trimmed by 3 bases and 2 bases, with 14 bases remaining between them.